These 18 T cell receptor beta chains originate from one sample sequenced in a study of CD8 T cells in ankylosing spondylitis. TCRdb redid the calling of the 5' RACE reads with MiXCR, one entry per CDR3 protein. The sample holds approximately 300,000 distinct CDR3 sequences, more than 20% seen once. The sample consisted of blood, either unsorted or a sorted T cell fraction (not recorded which). These receptors originate from a female donor with ankylosing spondylitis or in good health (not recorded which).

This clonotype was seen repeatedly, ten times or more. The chain couples TRBV12-3 or TRBV12-4 to TRBJ2-1; TRBD2 aligns across 9 bases. The CDR3 extends over 14 amino acids. V lost 5 bases and J lost 5; bases outside the gene matches: 4. CDR3 protein: CASSRLAGNNEQFF. Written as DNA, the CDR3 is TGTGCCAGCAGTCGTCTAGCGGGAAACAATGAGCAGTTCTTC.

This clonotype has a count of ten or more. This chain uses TRBV25-1 with TRBJ2-2, with 8 bases aligning to TRBD1. This CDR3 spans 17 amino acids. V was pared by 6 bases and J by 1 base, with 10 bases of the junction left unmatched. Looked up from germline, CDR1 is MGHDK and CDR2 is SYGVNS. The CDR3 nucleotides are TGTGCCAGCAGCTCACGTCAGGGGGCTGGGAACACCGGGGAGCTGTTTTTT. The encoded protein is CASSSRQGAGNTGELFF.

This clonotype has more than one count but fewer than ten. V is TRBV3-1 and J is TRBJ2-5, with D perhaps matching TRBD1 or TRBD2 (5 bases each). Trimming removed 2 bases from V and 7 bases from J, with 20 bases in between. CDR1 is LGHDT, CDR2 YNNKEL, per germline (reference sequence). The CDR3 loop spans 16 amino acids. Here the CDR3 DNA reads TGTGCCAGCAGCCAACCCGGGACGGATCCACGCGGGACCCAGTACTTC. This translates into CASSQPGTDPRGTQYF.

The chain has TRBV4-1 and TRBJ2-2, with 8 bases that match TRBD2. The CDR3 sequence is 16 residues long. CDR1 is MGHRA and CDR2 is YSYEKL in the germline V gene. V trimming: 2 bases; J trimming: 5 bases; junction bases outside the gene matches: 7. The CDR3 is CASSQSDLAGTGELFF. The CDR3 nucleotides are TGCGCCAGCAGCCAAAGTGATCTAGCGGGTACCGGGGAGCTGTTTTTT.

This chain links TRBV4-3 with TRBJ1-2; D not resolved. Trimming left V 2 bases short and J 7 bases short, with 14 bases between. In germline, CDR1 is LGHNA, CDR2 YSLEER. This CDR3 is 14 amino acids long. The CDR3 sequence: CASSQSGRIRGYTF. For the CDR3, the DNA is TGCGCCAGCAGCCAATCGGGGAGGATTCGTGGCTACACCTTC.

The rearrangement joins TRBV6-1 to TRBJ2-3; a possible D gene is TRBD2 (6 bases). The CDR3 spans 16 residues. CDR1 and CDR2 from the germline V gene are MNHNS and SASEGT. V lost 4 bases to trimming and J lost 5 bases, with 19 bases between them. Here the CDR3 reads CASSAPAGGTGDTQYF. The CDR3 nucleotides read TGTGCCAGCAGTGCCCCAGCGGGCGGAACGGGAGATACGCAGTATTTT.

This rearrangement joins TRBV6-2 or TRBV6-3 to TRBJ2-7, with 12 nucleotides matching TRBD2. CDR3 size: 16 residues. Germline lookup yields CDR1 MNHEY and CDR2 SVGEGT. Losses at the gene ends were 6 bases for V and 1 base for J; bases not matched to a gene: 7. The CDR3 here is CASSLTSGRSSYEQYF. The CDR3 DNA sequence: TGTGCCAGCAGCCTCACTAGCGGGAGGTCGTCCTACGAGCAGTACTTC.

This clonotype was found many times. CDR3 nucleotides: TGTGCCAGCAGCTTCAGTGGGCCTTGGGGTGATAGGAGCTCCTACAATGAGCAGTTCTTC. Its translation: CASSFSGPWGDRSSYNEQFF. The V gene is TRBV7-2, the J gene TRBJ2-1; D is unclear. V was shortened by 3 bases and J by 0 bases, with 24 bases between the two germline ends. This CDR3 comprises 20 residues. Germline loops: CDR1 SGHTA, CDR2 FQGNSA.

V is TRBV27 and J is TRBJ2-5, with D unresolved. From germline, CDR1 is MNHEY and CDR2 SMNVEV (reference sequence). Between the trimmed V and J ends, which lost 6 bases and 4 bases, there was a span of 18 bases. The CDR3 covers 15 residues. CDR3 sequence: CASSTLGVPPETQYF. The CDR3 nucleotides are TGTGCCAGCAGCACCTTAGGAGTGCCTCCAGAGACCCAGTACTTC.

The chain combines TRBV29-1 with TRBJ2-7; D is uncertain. The V and J ends lost 2 bases and 5 bases respectively, with 13 bases between them. Germline CDR1 SQVTM, CDR2 ANQGSEA. The CDR3 runs 13 residues. The CDR3, as DNA: TGCAGCGTTGAAAGTCTTTATGGGAACGAGCAGTACTTC. This gives the protein CSVESLYGNEQYF.

The rearrangement links TRBV9 to TRBJ2-5, with TRBD1 identical over 7 bases. The CDR3 is made up of 14 amino acids. Per germline, CDR1 SGDLS and CDR2 YYNGEE. The V gene end was trimmed by 4 bases and the J gene end by 5 bases; junction bases not matched to a gene: 8. DNA for the CDR3: TGTGCCAGCAGCACTAGAGGGGGCCGGGAGACCCAGTACTTC. Translating gives CASSTRGGRETQYF. Full variable domain (remainder filled in from reference TRBV9 and TRBJ2-5): DSGVTQTPKHLITATGQRVTLRCSPRSGDLSVYWYQQSLDQGLQFLIQYYNGEERAKGNILERFSAQQFPDLHSELNLSSLELGDSALYFCASSTRGGRETQYFGPGTRLLVL.

This clonotype occurred a few times. The rearrangement links TRBV6-2 or TRBV6-3 to TRBJ2-1; 7 nucleotides align to TRBD2. The CDR3 is 15 amino acids. The ends lost 6 bases at V and 8 bases at J; junction bases unmatched: 13. Germline CDR1 is MNHEY and CDR2 is SVGEGT. For the CDR3, the DNA is TGTGCCAGCAGCGAAACCGGGACTGGGGGGGATGAGCAGTTCTTC. It translates to CASSETGTGGDEQFF.

This clonotype occurred many times. The chain recombines TRBV5-5 with TRBJ2-1, with a tentative D call TRBD1 (5 bases). The CDR3 is 15 amino acids. Trimming cost V 4 bases and J 2 bases, with 13 bases left between them. The V gene's germline CDR1 is SGHKS and CDR2 YYEKEE (reference sequence). CDR3 sequence (DNA): TGTGCCAGCAGCCGGGCAGGGTCTCCCTACAATGAGCAGTTCTTC. This encodes CASSRAGSPYNEQFF.

There are many counts of this clonotype. The chain recombines TRBV20-1 with TRBJ2-5; D is unresolved. Germline lookup yields CDR1 DFQATT and CDR2 SNEGSKA (reference sequence). Trimming removed 5 bases from V and 1 base from J, with 14 bases in between. This CDR3 is built from 14 residues. CDR3 sequence reads: CSAPPKAAQETQYF. The CDR3 nucleotides are TGCAGTGCTCCCCCCAAGGCGGCCCAAGAGACCCAGTACTTC.

CDR3 sequence reads: CASSFRGTSTDTQYF. The CDR3, as DNA: TGTGCCAGCAGTTTCAGGGGAACTAGCACAGATACGCAGTATTTT. The rearrangement uses TRBV12-3 or TRBV12-4 and TRBJ2-3; D perhaps matches TRBD1 (6 bases). The CDR3 is 15 residues long. Trimming removed 3 bases at V and 0 bases at J, with 10 bases between.

This clonotype was seen only a few times. The chain employs TRBV27 and TRBJ2-7; the match to TRBD2 covers 14 bases. Germline CDR1 is MNHEY and CDR2 is SMNVEV (reference sequence). The V gene end was trimmed by 5 bases and the J gene end by 6 bases; junction bases not matched to a gene: 12. This CDR3 contains 17 residues. CDR3 in amino acids: CASSTLPGGLAGAEQYF. For the CDR3, the DNA is TGTGCCAGCAGTACCCTCCCCGGGGGACTAGCGGGAGCCGAGCAGTACTTC.

The rearrangement links TRBV28 to TRBJ2-7, with D unclear. The V gene's germline CDR1 is MDHEN and CDR2 SYDVKM. The length of the CDR3 is 10 residues. V lost 10 bases and J 2 bases, leaving 6 bases between the germline ends. CDR3 amino acids: CATRAYEQYF. For the CDR3, the DNA is TGTGCCACCCGGGCCTACGAGCAGTACTTC.

There are a few counts of this clonotype. The gene calls are TRBV5-5 and TRBJ2-5, with unresolved D. Germline values: CDR1 SGHKS, CDR2 YYEKEE (reference sequence). V lost 0 bases and J lost 5, with 11 bases in between. This CDR3 comprises 14 residues. CDR3 sequence reads: CASSLATEWETQYF. The CDR3, as DNA: TGTGCCAGCAGCTTGGCCACAGAGTGGGAGACCCAGTACTTC.